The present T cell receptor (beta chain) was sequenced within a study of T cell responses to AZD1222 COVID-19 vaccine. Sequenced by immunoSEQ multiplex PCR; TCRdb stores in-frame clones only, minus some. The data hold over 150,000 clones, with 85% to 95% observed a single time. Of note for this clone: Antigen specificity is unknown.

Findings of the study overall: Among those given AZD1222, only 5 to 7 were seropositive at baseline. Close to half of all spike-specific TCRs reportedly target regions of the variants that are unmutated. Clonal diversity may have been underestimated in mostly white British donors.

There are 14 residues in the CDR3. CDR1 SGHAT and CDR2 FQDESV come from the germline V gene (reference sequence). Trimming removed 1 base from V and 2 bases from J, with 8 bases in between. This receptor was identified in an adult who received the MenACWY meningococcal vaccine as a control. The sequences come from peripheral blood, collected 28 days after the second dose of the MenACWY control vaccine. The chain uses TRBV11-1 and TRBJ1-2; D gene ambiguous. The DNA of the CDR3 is TGTGCCAGCAGCTTAGACAGAGGGAACTATGGCTACACCTTC. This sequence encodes CASSLDRGNYGYTF.